One sample yielded the 9 T cell receptor beta chains listed below, sequenced in a study of blood T cell repertoires in COVID-19. The method was immunoSEQ multiplex PCR; TCRdb's version includes in-frame clones alone and lacks a portion of them. The sample yields approximately 31,000 clones, 85% to 95% seen once. Material: peripheral blood. The origin of the receptors is a male donor with active COVID-19.

The chain recombines TRBV6-2 or TRBV6-3 with TRBJ2-7; 10 bases are a match to TRBD1. This CDR3 is 16 amino acids long. Germline loops: CDR1 MNHEY, CDR2 SVGEGT. The V segment lost 0 bases and the J segment 6 bases; nucleotides outside the gene matches: 8. The CDR3 region is CASSYSLRGTGAEQYF. As DNA, the CDR3 is TGTGCCAGCAGTTACTCCCTAAGGGGGACAGGGGCCGAGCAGTACTTC.

This chain joins TRBV7-9 and TRBJ1-1; 9 bases align to TRBD1. Germline CDR1 SEHNR, CDR2 FQNEAQ (reference sequence). The V segment lost 4 bases and the J segment 1 base; nucleotides outside the gene matches: 10. The CDR3 length is 17 residues. CDR3 coding DNA: TGTGCCAGCAGCTACCTATACAGGGGGCTAACGAACACTGAAGCTTTCTTT. Its translation: CASSYLYRGLTNTEAFF.

This rearrangement joins TRBV10-2 to TRBJ2-3; 7 bases map to TRBD1. The germline V gene has CDR1 WSHSY and CDR2 SAAADI. This CDR3 region has 17 residues. J was trimmed by 4 bases and V by 0 bases; bases with no gene match: 10. CDR3 nucleotides: TGCGCCAGCAGTGAGTCGCCTCCAGGGGGTTGGTCAGATACGCAGTATTTT. It translates to CASSESPPGGWSDTQYF.

J is TRBJ2-3 and V is TRBV7-2, with a weak D call TRBD2 (5 bases). V shed 1 base and J shed 0 bases, with 14 bases lying between them. CDR1 is SGHTA and CDR2 is FQGNSA in the germline V gene. This CDR3 is built from 17 residues. In DNA, the CDR3 is TGTGCCAGCAGCTTAGACCGATACCGGACTAGCACAGATACGCAGTATTTT. It specifies CASSLDRYRTSTDTQYF.

The chain is built from TRBV4-2 and TRBJ1-3, with D possibly being TRBD1 (6 bases). Trimming stripped 0 bases from V and 8 bases from J, with 14 bases between. The CDR3 is made up of 15 amino acids. Germline CDR1 reads LGHNA; CDR2 reads YNFKEQ. The CDR3 nucleotides read TGTGCCAGCAGCCAAGATCAAAACAGGGTGGACACCATATATTTT. It codes for CASSQDQNRVDTIYF.

The rearrangement uses TRBV27 and TRBJ2-7; TRBD1 might be the D (6 bases). The CDR3 runs 14 residues. V was cut by 5 bases and J by 0 bases, with 11 bases left in between. Looked up from germline, CDR1 is MNHEY and CDR2 is SMNVEV (reference sequence). DNA for the CDR3: TGTGCCAGCAGTCCAAGGACAGACTCCTACGAGCAGTACTTC. Protein: CASSPRTDSYEQYF.

This sequence joins TRBV5-1 and TRBJ1-6; 9 nucleotides match TRBD1. The CDR3 is made up of 14 amino acids. Looked up from germline, CDR1 is SGHRS and CDR2 is YFSETQ. Germline trimming cut 2 bases from V and 7 bases from J; bases unmatched to any gene: 1. The CDR3 reads CASSFGQGNSPLHF. The CDR3 DNA is TGCGCCAGCAGCTTTGGACAGGGGAATTCACCCCTCCACTTT.

The chain is built from TRBV4-2 and TRBJ2-7; D is perhaps TRBD1 (6 bases). The CDR3 spans 13 residues. Trimming took off 3 bases at V and 7 bases at J, with 13 bases between the two ends. Germline V lookup: CDR1 LGHNA, CDR2 YNFKEQ. Here the CDR3 DNA reads TGTGCCAGCAGCCAGGGGGCAGGGCGGGAGCAGTACTTC. This sequence encodes CASSQGAGREQYF.

This CDR3 is CASSGQNYGYTF. CDR3 nucleotide sequence: TGTGCCAGCAGTGGGCAGAACTATGGCTACACCTTC. The chain combines TRBV2 with TRBJ1-2, with no clear D. V was trimmed by 4 bases and J by 2 bases, leaving 5 bases between them. Germline CDR1 is SNHLY and CDR2 is FYNNEI. There are 12 residues in the CDR3.